One sample yielded the 20 T cell receptor beta chains listed below, sequenced in a study of blood T cell repertoires in COVID-19. This table comes from immunoSEQ multiplex PCR, and its TCRdb copy is limited to in-frame clones, with some not included. This table holds approximately 150,000 clones, roughly four fifths found once. Sequencing was carried out using PBMCs or T cells enriched from blood (not recorded which). The receptors shown here come from a woman aged 50 to 60 with acute COVID-19.

The chain links TRBV5-6 to TRBJ2-4; 10 bases agree with TRBD1. Per the germline V gene, CDR1 is SGHDT and CDR2 is YYEEEE. This CDR3 has 18 amino acids. V shed 0 bases and J 3 bases; nucleotides not matched to a gene: 9. The CDR3 region has the DNA TGTGCCAGCAGCTTGGGGTCCTTTGGGACAGGGGTCAAAAACATTCAGTACTTC. Translation: CASSLGSFGTGVKNIQYF.

CDR3 sequence reads: CASSFLRGRESDTQYF. CDR3 DNA: TGTGCCAGCAGCTTTCTTCGCGGGAGGGAATCAGATACGCAGTATTTT. The J gene is TRBJ2-3, the V gene TRBV7-9; 9 bases line up with TRBD2. The junction had 8 bases not matched to a gene; V was cut back by 3 bases and J by 4 bases. CDR3 length: 16 residues. Germline assignment: CDR1 SEHNR and CDR2 FQNEAQ (reference sequence).

This clone was recorded only once. The chain is built from TRBV5-1 and TRBJ2-7; 9 nucleotides align to TRBD1. V lost 4 bases and J lost 6; bases outside the gene matches: 11. Germline V gene sequence: CDR1 SGHRS, CDR2 YFSETQ. The CDR3 is 15 amino acids. The CDR3: CASSPLGGQGGEQYF. CDR3 nucleotide sequence: TGCGCCAGCAGCCCGCTTGGGGGACAGGGAGGCGAGCAGTACTTC. Complete variable domain (other parts from reference TRBV5-1 and TRBJ2-7): KAGVTQTPRYLIKTRGQQVTLSCSPISGHRSVSWYQQTPGQGLQFLFEYFSETQRNKGNFPGRFSGRQFSNSRSEMNVSTLELGDSALYLCASSPLGGQGGEQYFGPGTRLTVT.

CDR3 nucleotide sequence: TGTGCCAGCAGCCAAGATACGGCGGGACCGCATGAGCAGTTCTTC. The encoded protein is CASSQDTAGPHEQFF. The chain uses TRBV14 and TRBJ2-1; D is possibly TRBD2 (6 bases). Germline CDR1 and CDR2: SGHDN and FVKESK. This CDR3 region has 15 residues. V was shortened by 0 bases and J by 8 bases, with 14 bases between the two germline ends.

This clone was observed a single time. The rearrangement uses TRBV28 and TRBJ2-1; TRBD2 matches at 8 bases. This CDR3 has 16 residues. The V gene end was trimmed by 3 bases and the J gene end by 2 bases; junction bases not matched to a gene: 6. Germline V CDR1 and CDR2: MDHEN, SYDVKM. The CDR3 nucleotides are TGTGCCAGCAGTTTGGGAGCGGGAGCCCCCTACAATGAGCAGTTCTTC. As protein: CASSLGAGAPYNEQFF.

A few counts support this clone. The J gene is TRBJ2-1, the V gene TRBV7-3; TRBD2 matches 7 bases. The germline CDR1 and CDR2 sequences are SGHTA and FQGTGA. The CDR3 consists of 18 residues. The J segment lost 0 bases and the V segment lost 1 base, leaving 9 bases of the junction unmatched. In nucleotides, the CDR3 is TGTGCCAGCAGCTTAAAACCCTCAGGCGGGAGCTCCTACAATGAGCAGTTCTTC. It translates to CASSLKPSGGSSYNEQFF.

The chain couples TRBV7-2 to TRBJ1-1; 7 bases map to TRBD1. Germline V gene data show CDR1 as SGHTA and CDR2 as FQGNSA. The CDR3 is made up of 15 amino acids. The trim removed 5 bases at V and 7 bases at J, leaving 13 bases unmatched. The CDR3 reads CASSSLDRVKFEAFF. The DNA for the CDR3 is TGTGCCAGCAGCAGCCTCGACAGGGTGAAATTTGAAGCTTTCTTT.

The chain joins TRBV7-6 to TRBJ2-1, with 15 bases identical to TRBD2. The junction had 4 bases not matched to a gene; V was cut back by 5 bases and J by 5 bases. There are 16 residues in the CDR3. Germline CDR1 and CDR2: SGHVS and FNYEAQ. The CDR3 region is CASSPGLAGGHNEQFF. The CDR3 DNA is TGTGCCAGCAGCCCGGGACTAGCGGGAGGTCACAATGAGCAGTTCTTC.

The chain recombines TRBV6-5 with TRBJ2-6, with 8 bases matching TRBD1. This CDR3 comprises 15 residues. Trimming cost V 5 bases and J 2 bases; bases outside gene matches: 2. Germline CDR1 MNHEY, CDR2 SVGAGI. The chain's CDR3 is CASSKDRAGANVLTF. The CDR3 DNA reads TGTGCCAGCAGTAAGGACAGGGCTGGGGCCAACGTCCTGACTTTC.

The sample holds one count of this clone. The genes are TRBV5-5 and TRBJ1-3; D is undetermined. Germline-derived CDR1 and CDR2 are SGHKS and YYEKEE (reference sequence). V lost 8 bases, J lost 1 base, and 7 bases lay in between. The CDR3 is 12 amino acids. The CDR3 DNA sequence: TGTGCCAGTACAAGATCTGGAAACACCATATATTTT. Protein: CASTRSGNTIYF.

CDR3: CAISPGAVNTEAFF. In DNA form, the CDR3 reads TGTGCCATCAGCCCAGGGGCCGTGAACACTGAAGCTTTCTTT. The rearrangement joins TRBV10-3 to TRBJ1-1, with D possibly matching TRBD1 (6 bases). The CDR3 loop spans 14 amino acids. CDR1 ENHRY and CDR2 SYGVKD come from the germline V gene. V lost 6 bases and J lost 0, with 11 bases in between.

This chain links TRBV30 with TRBJ2-7; D might be TRBD1 (5 bases). Trimming took off 2 bases at V and 6 bases at J, with 17 bases between the two ends. The germline V gene encodes CDR1 GTSNPN and CDR2 SVGIG (reference sequence). This CDR3 comprises 14 residues. The DNA of the CDR3 is TGTGCCTGGAGTCGCGACAGACCCCGACGCGAGCAGTACTTC. This sequence encodes CAWSRDRPRREQYF.

This chain links TRBV28 with TRBJ2-3; a possible D gene is TRBD2 (6 bases). Trimming removed 6 bases at V and 1 base at J, with 17 bases between. CDR1 is MDHEN, CDR2 SYDVKM, per germline. The CDR3 loop spans 16 amino acids. The CDR3 coding sequence is TGTGCCAGCAGCCGCGGGACTCAATCGGGCACAGATACGCAGTATTTT. It yields the protein CASSRGTQSGTDTQYF.

This chain links TRBV6-2 or TRBV6-3 with TRBJ2-4; 9 bases align to TRBD2. This CDR3 comprises 15 residues. The V gene end was trimmed by 6 bases and the J gene end by 1 base; junction bases not matched to a gene: 4. The V gene's germline CDR1 is MNHEY and CDR2 SVGEGT. The DNA for the CDR3 is TGTGCCAGCAGCCCAAGCGGGAGGGCCAAAAACATTCAGTACTTC. This sequence encodes CASSPSGRAKNIQYF.

The chain joins TRBV19 to TRBJ2-7; TRBD2 aligns across 7 bases. CDR1 and CDR2 from the germline V gene are LNHDA and SQIVND (reference sequence). V lost 4 bases and J lost 3; bases outside the gene matches: 6. The CDR3 is 14 residues long. CDR3 loop: CASSRQRDDYEQYF. The CDR3 DNA reads as TGTGCCAGTAGTAGGCAGCGGGATGACTACGAGCAGTACTTC.

The rearrangement links TRBV2 to TRBJ2-1, with 14 positions matching TRBD2. The CDR3 length is 14 residues. Germline CDR1 reads SNHLY; CDR2 reads FYNNEI. Losses at the gene ends were 7 bases for V and 8 bases for J; bases not matched to a gene: 4. CDR3 loop: CASKGTSGSDEQFF. CDR3 sequence (DNA): TGTGCCAGCAAGGGGACTAGCGGGAGTGATGAGCAGTTCTTC.

V and J are TRBV7-9 and TRBJ2-7; the match to TRBD2 covers 9 bases. V lost 5 bases and J lost 5; bases outside the gene matches: 16. The CDR3 sequence is 17 residues long. Germline lookup yields CDR1 SEHNR and CDR2 FQNEAQ (reference sequence). CDR3 in amino acids: CASSTDDLTSGTHEQYF. CDR3 bases: TGTGCCAGCAGCACCGACGACTTGACTAGCGGAACTCACGAGCAGTACTTC.

The chain links TRBV14 to TRBJ1-5, with 7 nucleotides matching TRBD1. Germline lookup yields CDR1 SGHDN and CDR2 FVKESK. The CDR3 covers 15 residues. Germline trimming cut 2 bases from V and 9 bases from J; bases unmatched to any gene: 10. The CDR3 region is CASSQFPGQPGPQHF. The CDR3 DNA reads TGTGCCAGCAGCCAATTTCCGGGACAGCCTGGGCCCCAGCATTTT. Looking up the rest from reference TRBV14 and TRBJ1-5 gives the full variable domain: EAGVTQFPSHSVIEKGQTVTLRCDPISGHDNLYWYRRVMGKEIKFLLHFVKESKQDESGMPNNRFLAERTGGTYSTLKVQPAELEDSGVYFCASSQFPGQPGPQHFGDGTRLSIL.

This clone was found once. This chain joins TRBV4-2 and TRBJ1-6, with 9 bases matching TRBD1. The CDR3 covers 16 residues. V lost 0 bases and J lost 10; bases outside the gene matches: 7. From germline, CDR1 is LGHNA and CDR2 YNFKEQ. CDR3 in amino acids: CASSQEGTGLRSPLHF. CDR3 nucleotide sequence: TGTGCCAGCAGCCAAGAGGGGACAGGGTTGCGGTCACCCCTCCACTTT.

The genes are TRBV6-5 and TRBJ1-1; a weak D match, TRBD1 (5 bases). Per the germline V gene, CDR1 is MNHEY and CDR2 is SVGAGI. V was cut by 8 bases and J by 0 bases, with 13 bases left in between. The CDR3 has 14 residues. The CDR3 DNA reads TGTGCCAGCCTGGTAGGGGATATGAACACTGAAGCTTTCTTT. It encodes CASLVGDMNTEAFF.